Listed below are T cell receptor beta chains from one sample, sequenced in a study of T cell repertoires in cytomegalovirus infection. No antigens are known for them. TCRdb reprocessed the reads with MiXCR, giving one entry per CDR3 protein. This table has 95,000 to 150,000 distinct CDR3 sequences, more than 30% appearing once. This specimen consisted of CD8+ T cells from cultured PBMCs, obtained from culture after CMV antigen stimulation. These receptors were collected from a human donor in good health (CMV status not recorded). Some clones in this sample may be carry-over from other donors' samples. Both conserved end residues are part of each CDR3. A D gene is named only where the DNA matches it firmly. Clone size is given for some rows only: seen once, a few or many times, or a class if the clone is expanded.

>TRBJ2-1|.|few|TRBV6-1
CGVGGLYNEQFF
TGTGGGGTGGGAGGTCTCTACAATGAGCAGTTCTTC
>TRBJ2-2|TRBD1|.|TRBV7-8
CASSLWATGSANTGELFF
TGTGCCAGCAGCTTATGGGCGACAGGGTCGGCGAACACCGGGGAGCTGTTTTTT
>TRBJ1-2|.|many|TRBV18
CASSPPRGVISGGYTF
TGTGCCAGCTCACCACCGAGAGGAGTTATCTCGGGTGGCTACACCTTC
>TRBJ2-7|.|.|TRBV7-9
CASSLTRTVSSYEQYF
TGTGCCAGCAGCTTAACTAGGACAGTCAGCTCCTACGAGCAGTACTTC
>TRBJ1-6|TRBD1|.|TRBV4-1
CASSPRQGLNSPLHF
TGCGCCAGCAGCCCGCGACAGGGCCTGAATTCACCCCTCCACTTT
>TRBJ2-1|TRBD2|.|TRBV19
CASNLGGAPYNEQFF
TGTGCCAGTAATCTCGGGGGGGCCCCCTACAATGAGCAGTTCTTC
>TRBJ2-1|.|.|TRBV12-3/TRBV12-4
CASNAGSLYNEQFF
TGTGCCAGCAACGCGGGGTCCCTTTACAATGAGCAGTTCTTC
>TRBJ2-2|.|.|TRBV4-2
CASSQLVGRGTGELFF
TGTGCCAGCAGCCAATTGGTGGGGAGAGGTACCGGGGAGCTGTTTTTT
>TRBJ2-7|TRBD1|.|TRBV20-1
CSASTQGAHYEQYF
TGCAGTGCTAGTACACAGGGGGCCCACTACGAGCAGTACTTC
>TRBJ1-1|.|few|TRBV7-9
CASSLDGGRAFF
TGTGCCAGCAGCTTAGACGGGGGCCGAGCTTTCTTT
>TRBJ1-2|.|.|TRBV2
CAILGGGYGYTF
TGTGCCATCCTAGGGGGGGGTTATGGCTACACCTTC
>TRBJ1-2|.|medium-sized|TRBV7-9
CASSSDGDRHGYTF
TGTGCCAGCTCATCAGACGGGGATAGGCATGGCTACACCTTC
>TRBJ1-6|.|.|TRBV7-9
CASSQGQGNSPLHF
TGTGCCAGCAGCCAAGGCCAGGGAAATTCACCCCTCCACTTT
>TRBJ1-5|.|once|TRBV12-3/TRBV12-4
CVIGTGDNNQPQHF
TGTGTCATAGGCACTGGGGATAACAATCAGCCCCAGCATTTT
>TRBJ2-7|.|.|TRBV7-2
CASSLRRDIRREQYF
TGTGCCAGCAGCTTAAGGCGGGACATACGCCGCGAGCAGTACTTC
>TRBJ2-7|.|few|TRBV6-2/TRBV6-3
CASRLRGYEQYF
TGTGCCAGCAGACTTCGAGGGTACGAGCAGTACTTC
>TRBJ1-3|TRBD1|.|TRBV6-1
CASTRTGDSGNTIYF
TGTGCCAGCACTCGGACAGGGGACTCTGGAAACACCATATATTTT
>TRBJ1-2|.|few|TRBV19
CASSVDSYGYTF
TGTGCCAGTAGTGTGGACAGTTATGGCTACACCTTC
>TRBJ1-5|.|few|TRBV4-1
CASSVHPNQPQHF
TGCGCCAGCAGCGTACATCCAAATCAGCCCCAGCATTTT
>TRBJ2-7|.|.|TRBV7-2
CASSLLVGDGAYEQYF
TGTGCCAGCAGCTTACTGGTGGGGGACGGCGCCTACGAGCAGTACTTC
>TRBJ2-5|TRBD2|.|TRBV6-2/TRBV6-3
CASSYVAGYQETQYF
TGTGCCAGCAGTTACGTAGCGGGGTACCAAGAGACCCAGTACTTC
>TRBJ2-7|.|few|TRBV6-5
CASSYQPEGEQYF
TGTGCCAGCAGTTACCAGCCCGAGGGAGAGCAGTACTTC
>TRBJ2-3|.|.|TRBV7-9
CASSPPGPSTDTQYF
TGTGCCAGCAGTCCTCCGGGACCCAGCACAGATACGCAGTATTTT
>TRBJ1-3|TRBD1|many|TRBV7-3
CASSRGQGFGNTIYF
TGTGCCAGCAGCCGCGGACAGGGGTTTGGAAACACCATATATTTT
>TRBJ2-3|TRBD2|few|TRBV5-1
CASSFVGGGLGNTDTQYF
TGCGCCAGCAGCTTCGTGGGGGGGGGACTAGGAAACACAGATACGCAGTATTTT
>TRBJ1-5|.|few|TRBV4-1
CASSQVLGWPQHF
TGCGCCAGCAGCCAAGTTTTAGGTTGGCCCCAGCATTTT
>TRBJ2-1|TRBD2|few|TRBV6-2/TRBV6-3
CASSPLAGSNNEQFF
TGTGCCAGCAGCCCACTAGCGGGGTCCAACAATGAGCAGTTCTTC
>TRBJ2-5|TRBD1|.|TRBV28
CASSPRGLGQGQETQYF
TGTGCCAGCAGCCCTAGGGGTCTAGGACAGGGCCAAGAGACCCAGTACTTC